A single sample is the source of the 29 T cell receptor beta chains below, sequenced in a study of blood T cell repertoires in COVID-19. Sequenced by immunoSEQ multiplex PCR; TCRdb stores in-frame clones only, minus some. The data contain 130,000 to 150,000 clones, 65% to 85% of them singletons. The material sequenced was peripheral blood. These receptors were collected from a woman aged 55 to 70 with acute or convalescent COVID-19.

This chain links TRBV5-1 with TRBJ1-5; no clear D gene. Germline values: CDR1 SGHRS, CDR2 YFSETQ. This CDR3 contains 15 residues. Trimming pared 6 bases from V and 0 bases from J, leaving 13 bases between. This CDR3 is CASKANLGSNQPQHF. CDR3 DNA: TGCGCCAGCAAAGCGAACCTTGGTAGCAATCAGCCCCAGCATTTT.

The chain combines TRBV4-1 with TRBJ2-7; D not resolved. The CDR3 extends over 14 amino acids. Germline V gives CDR1 MGHRA, CDR2 YSYEKL. Trimming cost V 0 bases and J 1 base, with 7 bases left between them. The CDR3 DNA follows: TGCGCCAGCAGCCAAGACCGTATATCCTACGAGCAGTACTTC. This encodes CASSQDRISYEQYF.

The chain carries TRBV27 and TRBJ2-5; TRBD1 matches at 9 bases. Trimming at V came to 3 bases and at J to 6 bases, leaving 5 bases not matched to a gene. Germline-derived CDR1 and CDR2 are MNHEY and SMNVEV (reference sequence). The CDR3 contains 14 residues. The CDR3 sequence: CASSFTGGRKTQYF. As DNA, the CDR3 is TGTGCCAGCAGTTTCACAGGGGGCAGGAAGACCCAGTACTTC.

The chain links TRBV5-1 to TRBJ2-7, with D uncertain. Germline values: CDR1 SGHRS, CDR2 YFSETQ. There are 13 residues in the CDR3. Trimming removed 2 bases at V and 5 bases at J, with 11 bases between. Here the CDR3 reads CASSFTGKDEQYF. The CDR3 DNA reads as TGCGCCAGCAGCTTTACGGGTAAGGACGAGCAGTACTTC.

The rearrangement joins TRBV5-4 to TRBJ2-1, with D hard to call. This CDR3 contains 13 residues. Trimming cost V 0 bases and J 8 bases, with 9 bases left between them. Germline lookup yields CDR1 SGHNT and CDR2 YYREEE (reference sequence). The DNA for the CDR3 is TGTGCCAGCAGCTTGGTTCCTAGAGATGAGCAGTTCTTC. This sequence encodes CASSLVPRDEQFF.

This clone was picked up a small number of times. V gene TRBV6-5 combines with J gene TRBJ1-1, with D unresolved. Trimming pared 7 bases from V and 7 bases from J, leaving 10 bases between. CDR1 is MNHEY, CDR2 SVGAGI, per germline. The CDR3 sequence is 11 residues long. The CDR3 region has the DNA TGTGCCAGCACATGGTCAGGTGAAGCTTTCTTT. Its translation is CASTWSGEAFF.

CDR3 sequence reads: CASRVRGHHGETQYF. In DNA form, the CDR3 reads TGTGCCAGCAGAGTGCGGGGTCATCATGGTGAGACCCAGTACTTC. V and J are TRBV11-2 and TRBJ2-5; possible D gene TRBD2, 6 bases. V dropped 6 bases and J dropped 5 bases, with 19 bases sitting between them. This CDR3 region has 15 residues. CDR1 is SGHAT and CDR2 is FQNNGV in the germline V gene.

The chain uses TRBV5-1 and TRBJ2-7; TRBD1 aligns across 12 bases. The CDR3 has 15 amino acids. The ends lost 0 bases at V and 7 bases at J; junction bases unmatched: 5. Germline CDR1 SGHRS, CDR2 YFSETQ. The CDR3 spells CASSLGGQGAREQYF. The CDR3 DNA is TGCGCCAGCAGCTTGGGGGGACAGGGGGCGCGGGAGCAGTACTTC.

The DNA of the CDR3 is TGTGCCTGGAGCCTATTTACCGGGGAGCTGTTTTTT. Translation: CAWSLFTGELFF. The chain couples TRBV30 to TRBJ2-2, with D unclear. The CDR3 consists of 12 residues. The V end lost 3 bases, the J end lost 5 bases, and 7 bases lay between the germline ends. The germline V gene has CDR1 GTSNPN and CDR2 SVGIG (reference sequence). The full variable domain, rest sourced from reference TRBV30 and TRBJ2-2, is SQTIHQWPATLVQPVGSPLSLECTVEGTSNPNLYWYRQAAGRGLQLLFYSVGIGQISSEVPQNLSASRPQDRQFILSSKKLLLSDSGFYLCAWSLFTGELFFGEGSRLTVL.

This clone was observed a few times. The V call is TRBV12-3 or TRBV12-4, the J call TRBJ1-5; the D is unclear. Trimming stripped 5 bases from V and 5 bases from J, with 10 bases between. This CDR3 is built from 13 residues. The CDR3 protein is CASSPAVDQPQHF. The CDR3 DNA is TGTGCCAGCAGTCCTGCAGTTGATCAGCCCCAGCATTTT.

This clone occurred once. The chain recombines TRBV9 with TRBJ2-3, with a possible D match to TRBD1 (6 bases). This CDR3 region has 15 residues. V was shortened by 3 bases and J by 1 base, with 12 bases between the two germline ends. Germline lookup yields CDR1 SGDLS and CDR2 YYNGEE. The CDR3 bases are TGTGCCAGCAGCGCCTCGGGACACCGCACAGATACGCAGTATTTT. It yields the protein CASSASGHRTDTQYF.

This sequence joins TRBV19 and TRBJ2-1, with a tentative D call TRBD2 (6 bases). V dropped 9 bases and J dropped 15 bases, with 24 bases sitting between them. Per the germline V gene, CDR1 is LNHDA and CDR2 is SQIVND (reference sequence). The CDR3 is 13 amino acids. CDR3 nucleotides: TGTGCCAGCCGAGCCGTCCCGGGACTTGTGTTGTTCTTC. Translating it yields CASRAVPGLVLFF.

The V call is TRBV5-1, the J call TRBJ1-1, with a weak D call TRBD1 (6 bases). This CDR3 region has 14 residues. Per the germline V gene, CDR1 is SGHRS and CDR2 is YFSETQ. The ends were cut back, 4 bases at V and 4 bases at J, with 14 bases in the middle. CDR3 sequence (DNA): TGCGCCAGCAGCGATTACAGGGAGGGCACTGAAGCTTTCTTT. Protein product: CASSDYREGTEAFF. Variable domain in full (rest from reference TRBV5-1 and TRBJ1-1): KAGVTQTPRYLIKTRGQQVTLSCSPISGHRSVSWYQQTPGQGLQFLFEYFSETQRNKGNFPGRFSGRQFSNSRSEMNVSTLELGDSALYLCASSDYREGTEAFFGQGTRLTVV.

V usage is TRBV5-1 and J usage is TRBJ2-3, with D possibly matching TRBD2 (5 bases). The V and J ends lost 3 bases and 4 bases respectively, with 12 bases between them. Germline lookup yields CDR1 SGHRS and CDR2 YFSETQ. The length of the CDR3 is 14 residues. Here the CDR3 reads CASSSTRVSDTQYF. CDR3 in DNA: TGCGCCAGCAGCTCCACTAGAGTTTCAGATACGCAGTATTTT.

The V gene is TRBV24-1, the J gene TRBJ2-1; 7 bases are a match to TRBD2. Germline V gene lookup returns CDR1 KGHDR and CDR2 SFDVKD. The V and J ends lost 8 bases and 2 bases, in that order; junction bases with no gene match: 5. This CDR3 is built from 14 residues. The CDR3 coding sequence is TGTGCCACCATGGGAGGGGCCGCCTACAATGAGCAGTTCTTC. This encodes CATMGGAAYNEQFF.

The V gene is TRBV5-1, the J gene TRBJ2-1; possibly TRBD2 for D (5 bases). The V gene lost 1 base and the J gene lost 0 bases, with 11 bases spanning the gap. The CDR3 length is 16 residues. CDR1 and CDR2 from the germline V gene are SGHRS and YFSETQ. The CDR3 spells CASSLSRASSYNEQFF. The CDR3 DNA reads as TGCGCCAGCAGCTTGTCGAGGGCGAGCTCCTACAATGAGCAGTTCTTC.

CDR3: CASSPGENTEAFF. The CDR3 DNA follows: TGCGCCAGCAGTCCGGGGGAGAACACTGAAGCTTTCTTT. The rearrangement joins TRBV5-1 to TRBJ1-1, with a possible D match to TRBD1 (5 bases). Trimming shortened V by 5 bases and J by 1 base, and 9 bases separated the two germline ends. In germline, CDR1 is SGHRS, CDR2 YFSETQ. This CDR3 has 13 residues. Together with reference TRBV5-1 and TRBJ1-1, the CDR3 gives the full variable domain: KAGVTQTPRYLIKTRGQQVTLSCSPISGHRSVSWYQQTPGQGLQFLFEYFSETQRNKGNFPGRFSGRQFSNSRSEMNVSTLELGDSALYLCASSPGENTEAFFGQGTRLTVV.

The chain is built from TRBV7-8 and TRBJ2-7; D is ambiguous. The CDR3 totals 12 residues. V lost 5 bases and J lost 3, with 8 bases in between. CDR1 and CDR2 from the germline V gene are SGHVS and FQNEAQ. Here the CDR3 reads CASSLLLYEQYF. Written as DNA, the CDR3 is TGTGCCAGCAGCCTCCTCCTCTACGAGCAGTACTTC.

The V call is TRBV5-6, the J call TRBJ2-7; TRBD1 matches 9 bases. CDR1 and CDR2 (germline): SGHDT, YYEEEE. V lost 0 bases and J lost 6; bases outside the gene matches: 7. This CDR3 comprises 15 residues. CDR3 loop: CASSLAGTGNAEQYF. CDR3 nucleotides: TGTGCCAGCAGCTTGGCCGGGACAGGGAACGCCGAGCAGTACTTC.

The chain links TRBV6-1 to TRBJ1-4; no clear D. Trimming took off 1 base at V and 5 bases at J, with 11 bases between the two ends. The germline gives CDR1 MNHNS, CDR2 SASEGT. This CDR3 is 15 amino acids long. The CDR3 loop reads CASSEVDIRNEKLFF. CDR3 DNA sequence: TGTGCCAGCAGTGAAGTCGACATCCGAAATGAAAAACTGTTTTTT.

The V and J genes are TRBV6-1 and TRBJ1-1; D possibly corresponds to TRBD1 (6 bases). The length of the CDR3 is 15 residues. Per the germline V gene, CDR1 is MNHNS and CDR2 is SASEGT. V lost 2 bases and J lost 4, with 14 bases in between. CDR3 bases: TGTGCCAGCAGTGAACCCCCGGGACATCTCACTGAAGCTTTCTTT. It yields the protein CASSEPPGHLTEAFF.

The J gene is TRBJ2-7, the V gene TRBV27, with 8 bases lining up with TRBD2. The junction had 6 bases not matched to a gene; V was cut back by 5 bases and J by 3 bases. Germline assignment: CDR1 MNHEY and CDR2 SMNVEV (reference sequence). The CDR3 extends over 14 amino acids. Here the CDR3 DNA reads TGTGCCAGCAGTCCCGGGAGGGTTGTCTACGAGCAGTACTTC. Translated: CASSPGRVVYEQYF.

The chain links TRBV4-2 to TRBJ2-6, with D unclear. The ends were cut back, 0 bases at V and 2 bases at J, with 8 bases in the middle. Per germline, CDR1 LGHNA and CDR2 YNFKEQ. The CDR3 spans 16 residues. CDR3 nucleotide sequence: TGTGCCAGCAGCCAAGATCACAACCCTGGGGCCAACGTCCTGACTTTC. It translates to CASSQDHNPGANVLTF.

The rearrangement uses TRBV21-1 and TRBJ2-1; TRBD2 is the table's D call, not checked against the DNA. TRBV21-1 counts as a pseudogene. The CDR3 extends over 16 amino acids. CDR3: CASRRAGGPSYNEQFF. The CDR3 region has the DNA TGTGCCAGCAGGAGAGCGGGAGGGCCTTCCTACAATGAGCAGTTCTTC.

The J gene is TRBJ2-4, the V gene TRBV6-2 or TRBV6-3, with TRBD2 matching 12 bases. J was trimmed by 8 bases and V by 6 bases; bases with no gene match: 11. This CDR3 comprises 16 residues. From germline, CDR1 is MNHEY and CDR2 SVGEGT. CDR3 coding DNA: TGTGCCAGCAGCCCTTTGACTAGCGGGAGTGGATACATTCAGTACTTC. This translates into CASSPLTSGSGYIQYF.

The chain recombines TRBV5-1 with TRBJ2-3; D might be TRBD2 (5 bases). Deletions cut 1 base from V and 0 bases from J, with 12 bases between. CDR1 and CDR2 (germline): SGHRS, YFSETQ. This CDR3 is built from 16 residues. The CDR3 DNA reads TGCGCCAGCAGCTTGAGCGGCCAAAGGAGCACAGATACGCAGTATTTT. It specifies CASSLSGQRSTDTQYF.

The chain joins TRBV5-1 to TRBJ2-7, with TRBD2 identical over 9 bases. Germline V CDR1 and CDR2: SGHRS, YFSETQ. With V trimmed by 8 bases and J by 0 bases, 9 bases remained unmatched. CDR3 length: 15 residues. The CDR3 protein is CASSRSGGSSYEQYF. The CDR3 DNA follows: TGCGCCAGTTCCCGTAGCGGGGGAAGCTCCTACGAGCAGTACTTC.

This clone appeared a single time. The chain combines TRBV5-1 with TRBJ1-2; TRBD1 matches at 10 bases. The V gene's germline CDR1 is SGHRS and CDR2 YFSETQ. J was trimmed by 6 bases and V by 4 bases; bases with no gene match: 3. The CDR3 is 13 residues long. The CDR3 DNA reads TGCGCCAGCAGCGGGACAGGGGTTGATGGCTACACCTTC. Translating gives CASSGTGVDGYTF.

This CDR3 reads CASSLGGQSRMFYGYTF. For the CDR3, the DNA is TGTGCCAGCAGCTTGGGTGGACAGTCACGAATGTTCTATGGCTACACCTTC. The chain joins TRBV5-4 to TRBJ1-2, with D possibly being TRBD1 (6 bases). From germline, CDR1 is SGHNT and CDR2 YYREEE (reference sequence). Trimming took 0 bases from V and 4 from J, leaving 19 bases between them. The CDR3 is 17 amino acids.